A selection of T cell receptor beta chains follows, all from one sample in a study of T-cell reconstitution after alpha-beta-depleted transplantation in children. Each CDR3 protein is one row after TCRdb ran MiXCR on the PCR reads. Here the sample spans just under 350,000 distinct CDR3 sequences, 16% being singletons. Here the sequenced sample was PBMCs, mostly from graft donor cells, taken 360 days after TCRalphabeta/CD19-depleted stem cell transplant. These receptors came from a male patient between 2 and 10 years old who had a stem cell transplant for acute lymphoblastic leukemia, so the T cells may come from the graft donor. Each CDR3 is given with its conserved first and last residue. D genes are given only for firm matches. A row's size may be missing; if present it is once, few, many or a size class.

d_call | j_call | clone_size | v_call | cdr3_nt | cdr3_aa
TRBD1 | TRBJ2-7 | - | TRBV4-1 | TGCGCCAGCAGCCGTGGACAGGGAAACTACGAGCAGTACTTC | CASSRGQGNYEQYF
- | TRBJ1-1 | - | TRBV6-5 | TGTGCCAGCAGTTACTCGAGGGACGGGGAAGCTTTCTTT | CASSYSRDGEAFF
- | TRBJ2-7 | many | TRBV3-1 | TGTGCCAGCAGCCAGAGACAGGGAGGCGAGCAGTACTTC | CASSQRQGGEQYF
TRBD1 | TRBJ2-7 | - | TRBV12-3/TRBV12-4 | TGTGCCAGCAGTCCGCGGACAGGGAAGTGGCACGAGCAGTACTTC | CASSPRTGKWHEQYF
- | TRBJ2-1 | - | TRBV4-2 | TGTGCCAGCAGCCAAGAGGGCGTTTACAATGAGCAGTTCTTC | CASSQEGVYNEQFF
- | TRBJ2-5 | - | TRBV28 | TGTGCCAGCAGTCCATTACAGGGGAGGCAAGAGACCCAGTACTTC | CASSPLQGRQETQYF
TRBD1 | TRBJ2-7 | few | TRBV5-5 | TGTGCCAGCAGCTGGACACTCGGGACAGGCGTGTACGAGCAGTACTTC | CASSWTLGTGVYEQYF
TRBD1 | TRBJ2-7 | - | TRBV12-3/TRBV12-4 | TGTGCCAGCAGTCCAGGGACAGGGGGCTTGGACGAGCAGTACTTC | CASSPGTGGLDEQYF
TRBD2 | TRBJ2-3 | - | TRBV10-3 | TGTGCCACCGACGAGCGGGAGGGTTTCGATACGCAGTATTTT | CATDEREGFDTQYF
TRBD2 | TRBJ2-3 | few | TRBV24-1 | TGTGCCACCAGTTCTTCTACGGGAGGGCGCCCAGATACGCAGTATTTT | CATSSSTGGRPDTQYF
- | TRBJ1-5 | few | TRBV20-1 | TGCAGTGCTCCGACTGGCTTCCCCCTCAATCAGCCCCAGCATTTT | CSAPTGFPLNQPQHF
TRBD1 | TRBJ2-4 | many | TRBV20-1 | TGCAGTGCTGGACAGGGGGCTCGCTACCTAGCCAAAAACATTCAGTACTTC | CSAGQGARYLAKNIQYF
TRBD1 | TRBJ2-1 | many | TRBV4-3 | TGCGCCAGCAGCCAAGATCCTGGGACAGGGGAGTTAGATGAGCAGTTCTTC | CASSQDPGTGELDEQFF
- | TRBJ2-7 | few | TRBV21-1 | TGTGCCAGCAGCAAAAGGGCCACCGGGACATCTCCCTACGAGCAGTACTTC | CASSKRATGTSPYEQYF
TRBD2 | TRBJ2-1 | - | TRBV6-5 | TGTGCCAGCAGTTGGGGCGGGAGGGCCGGGGGGGATGAGCAGTTCTTC | CASSWGGRAGGDEQFF
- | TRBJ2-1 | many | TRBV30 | TGTGCCTGGACCCGCTCTGGTGAGCAGTTCTTC | CAWTRSGEQFF
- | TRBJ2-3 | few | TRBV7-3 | TGTGCCAGCGGGGCTAGCGTTAAAGATACGCAGTATTTT | CASGASVKDTQYF
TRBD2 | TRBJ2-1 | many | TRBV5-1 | TGCGCCAGCAGCTTGGTCCTAGCGGGTTCCTACAATGAGCAGTTCTTC | CASSLVLAGSYNEQFF
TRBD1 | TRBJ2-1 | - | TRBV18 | TGTGCCAGCTCACCACCTTACGGGGGACAGGCGAACAATGAGCAGTTCTTC | CASSPPYGGQANNEQFF
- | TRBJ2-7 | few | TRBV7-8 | TGTGCCAGCAGCTTAGCTCCGGCGACAGGACTCAGCTCCTACGAGCAGTACTTC | CASSLAPATGLSSYEQYF
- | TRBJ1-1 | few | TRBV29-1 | TGCAGCGCAACAAAGCCCACTGAAGCTTTCTTT | CSATKPTEAFF
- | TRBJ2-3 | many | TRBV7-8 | TGTGCCAGCAGCTTAGTAGGGCAGGGGCTCACAGATACGCAGTATTTT | CASSLVGQGLTDTQYF
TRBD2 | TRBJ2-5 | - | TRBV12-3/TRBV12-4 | TGTGCCAGCAGTTTAAGTAGCGGGAGGCCGGGGGAGACCCAGTACTTC | CASSLSSGRPGETQYF
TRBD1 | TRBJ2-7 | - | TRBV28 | TGTGCCAGCACCTTAAACAGGGGAGTACGCGAGGAGTACTTC | CASTLNRGVREEYF
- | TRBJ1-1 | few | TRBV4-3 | TGCGCCAGCAGCCCCACAGGGAGGCGTGAAGCTTTCTTT | CASSPTGRREAFF
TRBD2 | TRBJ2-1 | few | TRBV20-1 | TGCAGTGCTAGGTCAGGGGAAGGGACTAGCGGAGCCTACAATGAGCAGTTCTTC | CSARSGEGTSGAYNEQFF
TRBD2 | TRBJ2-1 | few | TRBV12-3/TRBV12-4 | TGTGCCAGCAGTTTAGTGGTCCGAGCGGGAGGGCCGAATGAGCAGTTCTTC | CASSLVVRAGGPNEQFF
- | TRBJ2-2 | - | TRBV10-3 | TGTGCCATCAGCCGGGACGGGAACACCGGGGAGCTGTTTTTT | CAISRDGNTGELFF
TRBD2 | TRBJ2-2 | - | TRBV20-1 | TGCAGTGTTCTAGCGGGACAGAACACCGGGGAGCTGTTTTTT | CSVLAGQNTGELFF
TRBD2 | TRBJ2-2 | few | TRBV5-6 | TGTGCCAGCAGCTTGGGCGCGGGAGGGCCATTGGGGGAGCTGTTTTTT | CASSLGAGGPLGELFF
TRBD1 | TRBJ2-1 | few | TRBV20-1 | TGCAGTGGTAGTAAGTGGGACAGGGTAAACAATGAGCAGTTCTTC | CSGSKWDRVNNEQFF
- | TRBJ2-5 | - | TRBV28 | TGTGCCAGCAGTTCTCCGAAGACCCAGTACTTC | CASSSPKTQYF
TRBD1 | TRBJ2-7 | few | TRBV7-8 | TGTGCCAGCAGCTTCGGGACAGGGGGATACGAGCAGTACTTC | CASSFGTGGYEQYF
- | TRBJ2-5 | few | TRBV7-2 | TGTGCCAGCAGCCTCCCGACAGGAAGTGGGATCATAGAGACCCAGTACTTC | CASSLPTGSGIIETQYF
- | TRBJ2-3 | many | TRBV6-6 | TGTGCCAGCAGCCTTTCTAGTAGTACGCAGTATTTT | CASSLSSSTQYF
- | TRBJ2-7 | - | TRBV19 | TGTGCCAGTAGTATGCCAGGGGATTACGAGCAGTACTTC | CASSMPGDYEQYF
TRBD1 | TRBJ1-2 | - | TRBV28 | TGTGCCAGCAGTATTACAGGGGACTATGGCTACACCTTC | CASSITGDYGYTF
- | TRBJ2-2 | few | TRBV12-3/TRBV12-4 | TGTGCCAGCAAGGGGACGATGACCCGCAACCCTGGGGAGCTGTTTTTT | CASKGTMTRNPGELFF
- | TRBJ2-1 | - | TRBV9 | TGTGCCAGCAGCGCAAGGGGGGGCTCCTACAATGAGCAGTTCTTC | CASSARGGSYNEQFF
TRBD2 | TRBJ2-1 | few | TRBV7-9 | TGTGCCAGCAGCTTCGCTAGGGAGGGCAATGAGCAGTTCTTC | CASSFAREGNEQFF
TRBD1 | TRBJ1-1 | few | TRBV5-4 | TGTGCCAGCAGCTTACTTCCGCAGGGGGAGAACACTGAAGCTTTCTTT | CASSLLPQGENTEAFF
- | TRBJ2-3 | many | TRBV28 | TGTGCCAGCAGTACCCCCCGGGACATCCGCACAGATACGCAGTATTTT | CASSTPRDIRTDTQYF
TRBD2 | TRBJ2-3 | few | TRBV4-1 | TGCGCCAGCAGCCAAGTAATGTGGGAGGGACCCACAGATACGCAGTATTTT | CASSQVMWEGPTDTQYF